These 28 T cell receptor beta chains were sequenced from one sample in a study of blood T cell repertoires in COVID-19. TCRdb's copy holds only in-frame clones and misses some; the assay was immunoSEQ multiplex PCR. Of 110,000 or so clones in the sample, around 89% were seen once. Sequencing input: peripheral blood. These receptor sequences come from a human donor with acute or convalescent COVID-19. The donor label of this sample is uncertain.

This clone was found once. The gene calls are TRBV6-5 and TRBJ1-2, with TRBD1 matching 9 bases. CDR3 length: 11 residues. CDR1 MNHEY and CDR2 SVGAGI come from the germline V gene. V shed 6 bases, J shed 7 bases, and the junction held 0 bases outside the gene matches. Here the CDR3 DNA reads TGTGCCAGCAGGGACAGGGGTGGCTACACCTTC. It specifies CASRDRGGYTF.

This chain joins TRBV20-1 and TRBJ1-6; TRBD1 aligns across 7 bases. The V and J ends lost 3 bases and 10 bases, in that order; junction bases with no gene match: 9. Germline V gene sequence: CDR1 DFQATT, CDR2 SNEGSKA (reference sequence). The CDR3 contains 14 residues. DNA for the CDR3: TGCAGTGCTAGTCTCACCGGGACAGCGTCACCCCTCCACTTT. This sequence encodes CSASLTGTASPLHF.

The V and J genes are TRBV4-3 and TRBJ2-2; the D is unclear. Trimming left V 0 bases short and J 4 bases short, with 12 bases between. This CDR3 has 16 amino acids. Per germline, CDR1 LGHNA and CDR2 YSLEER. The CDR3 here is CASSQERDFFTGELFF. CDR3 sequence (DNA): TGCGCCAGCAGCCAAGAGAGAGACTTTTTCACCGGGGAGCTGTTTTTT.

This chain uses TRBV30 with TRBJ2-7; 15 bases match TRBD2. This CDR3 spans 15 amino acids. Germline values: CDR1 GTSNPN, CDR2 SVGIG (reference sequence). V was clipped by 7 bases and J by 3 bases; unmatched bases: 7. CDR3 nucleotide sequence: TGTGCCTTTGGACTAGCGGGGGGGCCTCGCTACGAGCAGTACTTC. Protein sequence: CAFGLAGGPRYEQYF. Using reference TRBV30 and TRBJ2-7 for the parts outside the CDR3, the full variable domain is SQTIHQWPATLVQPVGSPLSLECTVEGTSNPNLYWYRQAAGRGLQLLFYSVGIGQISSEVPQNLSASRPQDRQFILSSKKLLLSDSGFYLCAFGLAGGPRYEQYFGPGTRLTVT.

The CDR3 nucleotides read TGTGCCAGCTCCTATGAGGAGACCCAGTACTTC. It encodes CASSYEETQYF. This chain links TRBV9 with TRBJ2-5; no clear D. From germline, CDR1 is SGDLS and CDR2 YYNGEE. The V gene lost 7 bases and the J gene lost 5 bases, with 9 bases spanning the gap. The CDR3 length is 11 residues.

The chain combines TRBV5-8 with TRBJ1-5; TRBD1 matches at 9 bases. The CDR3 covers 16 residues. Looked up from germline, CDR1 is SGHTS and CDR2 is YDEGEE. The junction had 15 bases not matched to a gene; V was cut back by 7 bases and J by 7 bases. The CDR3 nucleotides are TGTGCCAGCCACGTTGTGGACAGGGGACGAAGGCAGCCCCAGCATTTT. It translates to CASHVVDRGRRQPQHF.

This chain joins TRBV27 and TRBJ2-7, with D tentatively TRBD2 (5 bases). Trimming took off 5 bases at V and 2 bases at J, with 10 bases between the two ends. Germline lookup yields CDR1 MNHEY and CDR2 SMNVEV (reference sequence). The CDR3 runs to 13 residues. Written as DNA, the CDR3 is TGTGCCAGCAGTCTCCGGGGAGCCTACGAGCAGTACTTC. Its protein is CASSLRGAYEQYF.

The gene calls are TRBV6-2 or TRBV6-3 and TRBJ2-7; TRBD2 aligns across 9 bases. J was trimmed by 1 base and V by 2 bases; bases with no gene match: 3. This CDR3 is built from 15 residues. Germline V gene data show CDR1 as MNHEY and CDR2 as SVGEGT. The CDR3 DNA sequence: TGTGCCAGCAGTTACGGGACTAGCTTTTCCTACGAGCAGTACTTC. Translated: CASSYGTSFSYEQYF.

The J gene is TRBJ1-2, the V gene TRBV18; D is unresolved. V was trimmed by 3 bases and J by 5 bases, leaving 16 bases between them. Germline loops: CDR1 KGHSH, CDR2 LQKENI. This CDR3 contains 15 residues. DNA for the CDR3: TGTGCCAGCTCACCTACCATGGAGGGCAGTTATGGCTACACCTTC. It codes for CASSPTMEGSYGYTF.

The chain is built from TRBV27 and TRBJ2-7; D remains unclear. The CDR3 loop spans 13 amino acids. V was shortened by 4 bases and J by 0 bases, with 7 bases between the two germline ends. CDR1 and CDR2 (germline): MNHEY, SMNVEV (reference sequence). CDR3 nucleotide sequence: TGTGCCAGCAGTTACCGGAGCTCCTACGAGCAGTACTTC. Encoded protein: CASSYRSSYEQYF.

This sequence joins TRBV7-2 and TRBJ2-7; perhaps TRBD1 as D (5 bases). Germline assignment: CDR1 SGHTA and CDR2 FQGNSA. This CDR3 spans 13 amino acids. V lost 5 bases to trimming and J lost 0 bases, with 8 bases between them. CDR3 bases: TGTGCCAGCAGCATACAGGACTCCTACGAGCAGTACTTC. Amino acids: CASSIQDSYEQYF.

This clone was found a few times. The chain recombines TRBV19 with TRBJ2-7; a weak D match, TRBD2 (5 bases). There are 15 residues in the CDR3. Germline V gives CDR1 LNHDA, CDR2 SQIVND (reference sequence). With 2 bases removed from V and 2 bases from J, the gap between germline ends came to 13 bases. CDR3 protein: CASSISSSPTYEQYF. CDR3 in DNA: TGTGCCAGTAGTATATCTAGCTCCCCGACCTACGAGCAGTACTTC.

V usage is TRBV19 and J usage is TRBJ1-1, with TRBD1 matching over 7 bases. The germline CDR1 and CDR2 sequences are LNHDA and SQIVND (reference sequence). The CDR3 contains 14 residues. The trim removed 5 bases at V and 4 bases at J, leaving 7 bases unmatched. The CDR3, as DNA: TGTGCCAGTAGTGCAGAAACAGGGGCCACTGAAGCTTTCTTT. Its protein is CASSAETGATEAFF.

Remarks on this clone: Other DNA sequences within the sample encode an identical CDR3. The gene calls are TRBV27 and TRBJ2-7; D possibly corresponds to TRBD1 (6 bases). Trimming took 6 bases from V and 1 from J, leaving 10 bases between them. The CDR3 contains 13 residues. The germline gives CDR1 MNHEY, CDR2 SMNVEV (reference sequence). In nucleotides, the CDR3 is TGTGCCAGCAGCTCGCAGGGGTCCTACGAGCAGTACTTC. Its protein is CASSSQGSYEQYF.

This CDR3 reads CASSQASGVYGYTF. As DNA, the CDR3 is TGCGCCAGCAGCCAAGCCTCGGGGGTCTATGGCTACACCTTC. The J gene is TRBJ1-2, the V gene TRBV4-1; a weak D match, TRBD1 (5 bases). Germline V gene data show CDR1 as MGHRA and CDR2 as YSYEKL. The CDR3 has 14 residues. V was pared by 1 base and J by 4 bases, with 10 bases between.

The V gene is TRBV6-5, the J gene TRBJ1-2, with 8 bases fitting TRBD1. This CDR3 is built from 15 residues. The V and J ends lost 0 bases and 8 bases, in that order; junction bases with no gene match: 8. Germline CDR1 is MNHEY and CDR2 is SVGAGI. The CDR3 loop reads CASSYSGQGANGYTF. The DNA of the CDR3 is TGTGCCAGCAGTTACTCGGGGCAGGGGGCTAACGGCTACACCTTC.

The chain links TRBV11-2 to TRBJ2-1, with 10 bases aligning to TRBD2. This CDR3 has 15 residues. The germline gives CDR1 SGHAT, CDR2 FQNNGV. V shed 0 bases and J 10 bases; nucleotides not matched to a gene: 6. In DNA form, the CDR3 reads TGTGCCAGCAGCTTAGAATGGCTAGCGGGAGCCGAGCAGTTCTTC. Translated, it gives CASSLEWLAGAEQFF.

The chain uses TRBV9 and TRBJ1-3, with a possible D match to TRBD1 (6 bases). CDR1 and CDR2 from the germline V gene are SGDLS and YYNGEE. The V end was cut by 0 bases, the J end by 3 bases, with 13 bases between. The CDR3 is made up of 16 amino acids. The CDR3 protein is CASSVDAGENGNTIYF. CDR3 in DNA: TGTGCCAGCAGCGTAGACGCAGGGGAGAATGGAAACACCATATATTTT.

This chain joins TRBV7-9 and TRBJ2-3; TRBD1 is a possible D gene (5 bases). The CDR3 covers 15 residues. CDR1 and CDR2 (germline): SEHNR, FQNEAQ (reference sequence). V shed 1 base and J shed 3 bases, with 11 bases lying between them. The CDR3 nucleotides are TGTGCCAGCAGCTTAGGGCAGGGCGGAACAGATACGCAGTATTTT. This codes for CASSLGQGGTDTQYF.

The genes are TRBV7-2 and TRBJ2-1; 13 bases map to TRBD2. CDR1 SGHTA and CDR2 FQGNSA come from the germline V gene. The junction had 13 bases not matched to a gene; V was cut back by 1 base and J by 7 bases. CDR3 size: 19 residues. The CDR3 sequence: CASSLVPPSPGLAGNEQFF. DNA for the CDR3: TGTGCCAGCAGCTTAGTCCCTCCCTCACCGGGACTAGCGGGGAATGAGCAGTTCTTC.

Concerning this clone itself: An end of the junction differs from the germline gene, which may be a read error. V is TRBV15 and J is TRBJ2-2, with 10 bases that match TRBD2. CDR3 size: 16 residues. CDR1 is LNHNV, CDR2 YYDKDF, per germline (reference sequence). The CDR3 DNA reads TGTGCCACCAGCAGTGGGGGACTAGCGAACTCCGGGGAGCTGTTTTTT. It is translated as CATSSGGLANSGELFF.

The CDR3 DNA follows: TGTGCCAGCAGTTTATGGGCGTCTGGGGCCAACGTCCTGACTTTC. Its translation is CASSLWASGANVLTF. This chain joins TRBV27 and TRBJ2-6, with D uncertain. V lost 1 base and J 1 base, leaving 5 bases between the germline ends. CDR1 is MNHEY and CDR2 is SMNVEV in the germline V gene (reference sequence). The CDR3 is made up of 15 amino acids.

The J gene is TRBJ2-2, the V gene TRBV28, with 8 bases aligning to TRBD2. The CDR3 loop spans 16 amino acids. In germline, CDR1 is MDHEN, CDR2 SYDVKM. The V segment lost 5 bases and the J segment 0 bases; nucleotides outside the gene matches: 5. The CDR3 nucleotides read TGTGCCAGCAGTCCACGGGGGGGCGCGAACACCGGGGAGCTGTTTTTT. Translated: CASSPRGGANTGELFF. Complete variable domain (other parts from reference TRBV28 and TRBJ2-2): DVKVTQSSRYLVKRTGEKVFLECVQDMDHENMFWYRQDPGLGLRLIYFSYDVKMKEKGDIPEGYSVSREKKERFSLILESASTNQTSMYLCASSPRGGANTGELFFGEGSRLTVL.

The V and J genes are TRBV7-2 and TRBJ1-2; 7 nucleotides align to TRBD1. The CDR3 is 13 residues long. Trimming took 5 bases from V and 8 from J; bases not matched to a gene: 8. Germline V gives CDR1 SGHTA, CDR2 FQGNSA. For the CDR3, the DNA is TGTGCCAGCAGCCCGACAGGGATGGACGGCTACACCTTC. This codes for CASSPTGMDGYTF. Supplemented by reference TRBV7-2 and TRBJ1-2, the full variable domain reads GAGVSQSPSNKVTEKGKDVELRCDPISGHTALYWYRQSLGQGLEFLIYFQGNSAPDKSGLPSDRFSAERTGGSVSTLTIQRTQQEDSAVYLCASSPTGMDGYTFGSGTRLTVV.

The V and J genes are TRBV29-1 and TRBJ2-1, with 14 bases identical to TRBD2. Germline lookup yields CDR1 SQVTM and CDR2 ANQGSEA. V lost 6 bases and J lost 9; bases outside the gene matches: 7. The CDR3 loop spans 14 amino acids. CDR3 protein: CSVLTSGRASEQFF. Here the CDR3 DNA reads TGCAGCGTCCTGACTAGCGGGAGGGCCAGTGAGCAGTTCTTC.

This clone appeared once. V gene TRBV19 combines with J gene TRBJ1-6, with 12 bases that match TRBD1. V gave up 7 bases and J gave up 7 bases; unmatched junction bases: 17. The CDR3 covers 19 residues. The germline V gene encodes CDR1 LNHDA and CDR2 SQIVND (reference sequence). CDR3 loop: CASTSPDYSGTGGNSPLHF. Here the CDR3 DNA reads TGTGCCAGTACCTCACCAGATTACTCCGGGACAGGGGGCAATTCACCCCTCCACTTT. Full variable domain (missing parts from reference TRBV19 and TRBJ1-6): DGGITQSPKYLFRKEGQNVTLSCEQNLNHDAMYWYRQDPGQGLRLIYYSQIVNDFQKGDIAEGYSVSREKKESFPLTVTSAQKNPTAFYLCASTSPDYSGTGGNSPLHFGNGTRLTVT.

CDR3 nucleotide sequence: TGTGCCAGTAGTATAGACGGCAGGGGAACGTTAGAGACCCAGTACTTC. Protein: CASSIDGRGTLETQYF. The rearrangement uses TRBV19 and TRBJ2-5; maybe TRBD1 (6 bases). The V gene's germline CDR1 is LNHDA and CDR2 SQIVND (reference sequence). The CDR3 is 16 amino acids. The V and J ends lost 0 bases and 4 bases respectively, with 15 bases between them.

This chain connects TRBV4-3 to TRBJ1-6, with a weak D call TRBD1 (5 bases). V lost 2 bases and J 8 bases, leaving 13 bases between the germline ends. Germline loops: CDR1 LGHNA, CDR2 YSLEER. The length of the CDR3 is 15 residues. The CDR3 DNA sequence: TGCGCCAGCAGCCAACTTTCCTCCAGGGATTCACCCCTCCACTTT. This encodes CASSQLSSRDSPLHF.